Shown below are 32 T cell receptor beta chains from a single sample sequenced in a study of vaccination and CD4 T cells after COVID-19. Oncomine TCR Beta short-read sequencing was applied to DNA from cultured CD4+ T cells. MiXCR, applied by TCRdb to the PCR reads, yields one record per CDR3 protein. This sample has several thousand distinct CDR3 sequences, with 55% found just once. Their antigen targets remain unknown. The treatment denotes: approximately 9-day PBMC culture with coronavirus spike peptide pools or control peptides (ViraFEST assay). Sequences were obtained from CD4+ T cells from blood, cultured in vitro. Source of these receptors: a human donor who had recovered from COVID-19.

The rearrangement links TRBV6-1 to TRBJ2-3; TRBD1 might be the D (6 bases). The CDR3 consists of 15 residues. V gave up 1 base and J gave up 8 bases, with 16 bases separating them. Germline lookup yields CDR1 MNHNS and CDR2 SASEGT. CDR3 in amino acids: CASSEVWGLGGTQYF. The CDR3 bases are TGTGCCAGCAGTGAAGTGTGGGGTCTAGGGGGTACGCAGTATTTT.

V usage is TRBV7-2 and J usage is TRBJ1-2; D possibly corresponds to TRBD1 (5 bases). This CDR3 is 14 amino acids long. Per the germline V gene, CDR1 is SGHTA and CDR2 is FQGNSA. Deletions cut 7 bases from V and 6 bases from J, with 18 bases between. CDR3 coding DNA: TGTGCCAGCACGCCCTACCGGGGGTATGATGGCTACACCTTC. As protein: CASTPYRGYDGYTF.

The rearrangement joins TRBV7-2 to TRBJ2-2; weak D call: TRBD2 (5 bases). Germline assignment: CDR1 SGHTA and CDR2 FQGNSA. V was pared by 1 base and J by 4 bases, with 7 bases between. CDR3 length: 14 residues. CDR3 nucleotide sequence: TGTGCCAGCAGCTTAGGAGGGTTCACCGGGGAGCTGTTTTTT. This encodes CASSLGGFTGELFF. Variable domain in full (rest from reference TRBV7-2 and TRBJ2-2): GAGVSQSPSNKVTEKGKDVELRCDPISGHTALYWYRQSLGQGLEFLIYFQGNSAPDKSGLPSDRFSAERTGGSVSTLTIQRTQQEDSAVYLCASSLGGFTGELFFGEGSRLTVL.

This clonotype has more than one count but fewer than ten. The chain links TRBV27 to TRBJ1-5; D unclear. CDR1 and CDR2 from the germline V gene are MNHEY and SMNVEV (reference sequence). V lost 8 bases to trimming and J lost 1 base, with 18 bases between them. The CDR3 has 16 amino acids. CDR3 DNA: TGTGCCAGCGGGCGATGGCAGCACGCGAGCAATCAGCCCCAGCATTTT. Amino acids: CASGRWQHASNQPQHF.

The J gene is TRBJ1-1, the V gene TRBV6-1; tentatively, D is TRBD1 (6 bases). The CDR3 is 15 amino acids. The germline gives CDR1 MNHNS, CDR2 SASEGT. The V gene lost 7 bases and the J gene lost 0 bases, with 15 bases spanning the gap. This chain's CDR3 is CASTETGLVNTEAFF. CDR3 DNA sequence: TGTGCCAGCACCGAAACAGGGTTGGTGAACACTGAAGCTTTCTTT.

This chain uses TRBV25-1 with TRBJ2-1; D ambiguous. Trimming removed 4 bases at V and 5 bases at J, with 6 bases between. Germline V CDR1 and CDR2: MGHDK, SYGVNS. The CDR3 covers 12 residues. The DNA for the CDR3 is TGTGCCAGCAGTGGGGGAAACAATGAGCAGTTCTTC. It codes for CASSGGNNEQFF.

The chain uses TRBV7-9 and TRBJ2-5, with 7 bases that match TRBD1. J gave up 4 bases and V 5 bases, and 7 bases lay outside the gene matches. The CDR3 length is 14 residues. Germline CDR1 reads SEHNR; CDR2 reads FQNEAQ (reference sequence). The CDR3 here is CASSPRSGGETQYF. The CDR3 DNA reads as TGTGCCAGCAGCCCCCGGTCAGGGGGAGAGACCCAGTACTTC.

This clonotype was observed a few times. This sequence joins TRBV15 and TRBJ1-1; D is possibly TRBD1 (6 bases). V lost 0 bases and J 2 bases, leaving 16 bases between the germline ends. Germline CDR1 LNHNV, CDR2 YYDKDF (reference sequence). This CDR3 region has 17 residues. The CDR3 sequence is CATSRDPRGRPNTEAFF. The CDR3 DNA reads as TGTGCCACCAGCAGAGACCCCAGGGGACGACCAAACACTGAAGCTTTCTTT.

This clonotype turned up a few times. The chain carries TRBV6-5 and TRBJ1-1, with a possible D match to TRBD1 (6 bases). The germline CDR1 and CDR2 sequences are MNHEY and SVGAGI. The V gene lost 2 bases and the J gene lost 1 base, with 11 bases spanning the gap. The CDR3 sequence is 15 residues long. The CDR3 sequence: CASSYGGRGNTEAFF. CDR3 DNA sequence: TGTGCCAGCAGTTACGGGGGGCGCGGGAACACTGAAGCTTTCTTT.

The gene calls are TRBV27 and TRBJ2-3; 13 nucleotides match TRBD2. Germline V gene sequence: CDR1 MNHEY, CDR2 SMNVEV (reference sequence). CDR3 size: 18 residues. V lost 5 bases and J lost 1; bases outside the gene matches: 9. The CDR3 region is CASSVLAGGHRGTDTQYF. CDR3 DNA sequence: TGTGCCAGCAGTGTACTAGCGGGAGGGCACCGAGGCACAGATACGCAGTATTTT.

This sequence joins TRBV15 and TRBJ1-6; 7 nucleotides match TRBD1. The V gene end was trimmed by 0 bases and the J gene end by 10 bases; junction bases not matched to a gene: 12. Germline-derived CDR1 and CDR2 are LNHNV and YYDKDF (reference sequence). This CDR3 has 17 residues. CDR3 residues: CATSRDSGTDRLSPLHF. Written as DNA, the CDR3 is TGTGCCACCAGCAGAGACTCCGGGACAGATAGATTGTCACCCCTCCACTTT.

The rearrangement joins TRBV15 to TRBJ1-2, with 10 bases aligning to TRBD1. This CDR3 has 16 amino acids. Germline-derived CDR1 and CDR2 are LNHNV and YYDKDF (reference sequence). The junction had 5 bases not matched to a gene; V was cut back by 0 bases and J by 4 bases. CDR3 in amino acids: CATSRDGTGAFYGYTF. CDR3 nucleotide sequence: TGTGCCACCAGCAGAGATGGGACAGGGGCTTTCTATGGCTACACCTTC.

The V and J genes are TRBV6-2 or TRBV6-3 and TRBJ2-5; 11 bases align to TRBD2. Germline-derived CDR1 and CDR2 are MNHEY and SVGEGT. The CDR3 runs 16 residues. After removal of 5 bases from V and 3 bases from J, the junction contained 8 bases not matched to a gene. CDR3 region: CASSTGSGGGKETQYF. The CDR3 DNA reads as TGTGCCAGCAGTACTGGTAGCGGGGGGGGGAAAGAGACCCAGTACTTC.

The chain joins TRBV20-1 to TRBJ2-7; 7 nucleotides match TRBD1. J gave up 5 bases and V 6 bases, and 16 bases lay outside the gene matches. Per the germline V gene, CDR1 is DFQATT and CDR2 is SNEGSKA (reference sequence). The CDR3 runs to 15 residues. In DNA, the CDR3 is TGCAGTGCGTATGGACAGGCCCTCTCCGGGGACGAGCAGTACTTC. Translated: CSAYGQALSGDEQYF.

The J gene is TRBJ1-1, the V gene TRBV5-1, with 8 positions matching TRBD1. In germline, CDR1 is SGHRS, CDR2 YFSETQ. The V segment lost 4 bases and the J segment 4 bases; nucleotides outside the gene matches: 9. The CDR3 consists of 15 residues. The CDR3 loop reads CASSVQGALATEAFF. In DNA form, the CDR3 reads TGCGCCAGCAGCGTTCAGGGGGCACTGGCCACTGAAGCTTTCTTT. The variable domain in full, completed from reference TRBV5-1 and TRBJ1-1, reads KAGVTQTPRYLIKTRGQQVTLSCSPISGHRSVSWYQQTPGQGLQFLFEYFSETQRNKGNFPGRFSGRQFSNSRSEMNVSTLELGDSALYLCASSVQGALATEAFFGQGTRLTVV.

V gene TRBV6-1 combines with J gene TRBJ1-2; 8 bases agree with TRBD1. CDR3 size: 13 residues. V lost 5 bases to trimming and J lost 8 bases; unmatched junction nucleotides: 7. Germline V gives CDR1 MNHNS, CDR2 SASEGT. Written as DNA, the CDR3 is TGTGCCAGCAGTCGGGGACAGGAGAGGGGCTACACCTTC. Its translation is CASSRGQERGYTF.

This clonotype was counted a few times. The rearrangement joins TRBV19 to TRBJ1-2; weak D call: TRBD1 (5 bases). V lost 3 bases to trimming and J lost 2 bases, with 19 bases between them. Per germline, CDR1 LNHDA and CDR2 SQIVND (reference sequence). There are 17 residues in the CDR3. CDR3 coding DNA: TGTGCCAGTAGTATTAAGGTCCAGGGCACAAAAAACTATGGCTACACCTTC. This sequence encodes CASSIKVQGTKNYGYTF.

This chain links TRBV6-2 or TRBV6-3 with TRBJ1-6; the D gene is possibly TRBD1 (5 bases). The length of the CDR3 is 15 residues. Deletions cut 4 bases from V and 6 bases from J, with 13 bases between. Germline CDR1 and CDR2: MNHEY and SVGEGT. The CDR3 nucleotides are TGTGCCAGCAGTTTGTCGGCAGGGACTAATTCACCCCTCCACTTT. Amino acid sequence: CASSLSAGTNSPLHF.

This sequence joins TRBV7-2 and TRBJ2-3, with 11 bases matching TRBD2. The CDR3 runs to 17 residues. Unmatched junction bases numbered 7, after V lost 1 base and J lost 4 bases. CDR1 is SGHTA, CDR2 FQGNSA, per germline. The CDR3 DNA sequence: TGTGCCAGCAGCTTAGGATTAGCGGGGGGGCTGGCAGATACGCAGTATTTT. This gives the protein CASSLGLAGGLADTQYF. Using reference TRBV7-2 and TRBJ2-3 for the parts outside the CDR3, the full variable domain is GAGVSQSPSNKVTEKGKDVELRCDPISGHTALYWYRQSLGQGLEFLIYFQGNSAPDKSGLPSDRFSAERTGGSVSTLTIQRTQQEDSAVYLCASSLGLAGGLADTQYFGPGTRLTVL.

The rearrangement links TRBV6-5 to TRBJ2-3; tentatively, D is TRBD2 (5 bases). V was shortened by 2 bases and J by 0 bases, with 12 bases between the two germline ends. Germline-derived CDR1 and CDR2 are MNHEY and SVGAGI. The CDR3 consists of 16 residues. CDR3 coding DNA: TGTGCCAGCAGTTACCACGGACGGACTAGCACAGATACGCAGTATTTT. It specifies CASSYHGRTSTDTQYF.

The chain combines TRBV12-3 or TRBV12-4 with TRBJ1-5; D unclear. V lost 4 bases, J lost 4 bases, and 8 bases lay in between. The length of the CDR3 is 13 residues. CDR3 in DNA: TGTGCCAGCAGTTCTGGGCAGAATCAGCCCCAGCATTTT. Translation gives CASSSGQNQPQHF.

The V and J genes are TRBV19 and TRBJ2-5, with D uncertain. Germline V gene sequence: CDR1 LNHDA, CDR2 SQIVND (reference sequence). The V end lost 2 bases, the J end lost 5 bases, and 18 bases lay between the germline ends. CDR3 length: 16 amino acids. The CDR3 loop is CASSIKVGPLGETQYF. For the CDR3, the DNA is TGTGCCAGTAGTATAAAAGTCGGACCCCTGGGGGAGACCCAGTACTTC.

The CDR3 protein is CASSLAWGDDYGYTF. Here the CDR3 DNA reads TGTGCCAGCAGCTTAGCCTGGGGGGATGACTATGGCTACACCTTC. The chain joins TRBV7-2 to TRBJ1-2, with D possibly matching TRBD1 (5 bases). The V end was cut by 0 bases, the J end by 3 bases, with 11 bases between. The CDR3 spans 15 residues. The germline V gene has CDR1 SGHTA and CDR2 FQGNSA.

This rearrangement joins TRBV9 to TRBJ2-7; D unresolved. The V end was cut by 0 bases, the J end by 2 bases, with 6 bases between. This CDR3 spans 13 amino acids. The germline gives CDR1 SGDLS, CDR2 YYNGEE. CDR3 coding DNA: TGTGCCAGCAGCGTAGGGTCGACCTACGAGCAGTACTTC. It translates to CASSVGSTYEQYF.

This clonotype was observed a handful of times. The V call is TRBV28, the J call TRBJ1-2; D ambiguous. V lost 7 bases and J lost 4, with 10 bases in between. The germline CDR1 and CDR2 sequences are MDHEN and SYDVKM. CDR3 length equals 12 residues. The CDR3 DNA is TGTGCCAGCACCAGAGACGGCTATGGCTACACCTTC. Amino acids: CASTRDGYGYTF.

This chain connects TRBV9 to TRBJ1-5, with TRBD1 matching over 8 bases. This CDR3 contains 15 residues. Germline values: CDR1 SGDLS, CDR2 YYNGEE. The ends lost 5 bases at V and 6 bases at J; junction bases unmatched: 10. CDR3 amino acids: CASSPNPGGGQPQHF. In DNA, the CDR3 is TGTGCCAGCAGTCCCAATCCAGGGGGCGGTCAGCCCCAGCATTTT.

J is TRBJ1-5 and V is TRBV19; 10 positions match TRBD1. The trim removed 7 bases at V and 0 bases at J, leaving 6 bases unmatched. CDR1 and CDR2 (germline): LNHDA, SQIVND (reference sequence). The CDR3 runs 16 residues. CDR3 nucleotide sequence: TGTGCCAGTAAGGACAGGGGGGACAATAGCAATCAGCCCCAGCATTTT. Its protein product is CASKDRGDNSNQPQHF.

The chain carries TRBV6-1 and TRBJ2-7, with D maybe TRBD1 (5 bases). This CDR3 contains 13 residues. Germline values: CDR1 MNHNS, CDR2 SASEGT. The V gene lost 4 bases and the J gene lost 8 bases, with 15 bases spanning the gap. CDR3 amino acids: CASSGTPPSQQYF. As DNA, the CDR3 is TGTGCCAGCAGTGGGACACCTCCAAGCCAGCAGTACTTC.

The J gene is TRBJ1-6, the V gene TRBV19; TRBD1 matches 9 bases. V gave up 6 bases and J gave up 7 bases; unmatched junction bases: 4. The CDR3 is 14 residues long. Germline CDR1 LNHDA, CDR2 SQIVND (reference sequence). CDR3 sequence reads: CASRTDRGNSPLHF. CDR3 sequence (DNA): TGTGCCAGTAGGACGGACAGGGGAAATTCACCCCTCCACTTT.

V gene TRBV12-3 or TRBV12-4 combines with J gene TRBJ2-5, with D tentatively TRBD1 (6 bases). CDR3 length: 14 residues. V was trimmed by 7 bases and J by 5 bases, leaving 17 bases between them. As DNA, the CDR3 is TGTGCCAGCACCTTAGCCACAGGGACGGAGACCCAGTACTTC. Its protein is CASTLATGTETQYF.

This clonotype was counted a single time. This chain connects TRBV5-6 to TRBJ1-2; the match to TRBD1 covers 7 bases. CDR1 and CDR2 from the germline V gene are SGHDT and YYEEEE. CDR3 length equals 13 residues. Unmatched junction bases numbered 7, after V lost 4 bases and J lost 7 bases. The CDR3 DNA reads as TGTGCCAGCAGCATCAGGGGGGGTAGTGGCTACACCTTC. Amino acid sequence: CASSIRGGSGYTF.

The V call is TRBV2, the J call TRBJ1-2; 7 bases fit TRBD1. J was trimmed by 5 bases and V by 6 bases; bases with no gene match: 6. CDR1 SNHLY and CDR2 FYNNEI come from the germline V gene. The CDR3 runs to 13 residues. CDR3 nucleotides: TGTGCCAGCAGGACAGGGAGTACTTATGGCTACACCTTC. Its translation: CASRTGSTYGYTF.